Listed here is a single TCR beta chain. The source of the sample is a study of CD8 T cells in Susac syndrome. Germline V gene lookup returns CDR1 SQVTM and CDR2 ANQGSEA. The CDR3 is made up of 14 amino acids. Trimming took off 1 base at V and 3 bases at J, with 13 bases between the two ends. Sequencing targeted TCR beta in blood CD8+ and CD4+ T cells. Negative isolation yielded CD4+ and CD8+ T cells, and FACS enriched TEMRA cells. Roughly 0.5 to 1 ug RNA was reverse transcribed with random hexamers. Multiplex immunoSEQ PCR targeted 54 Vbeta and 13 Jbeta TCR beta segments. TCRdb passed the immunoSEQ multiplex PCR reads through MiXCR, listing each CDR3 protein once. The table records under 200,000 distinct CDR3 sequences, 85% to 95% of them present only once.

The material sequenced was CD8+ T cells from PBMCs. The rearrangement uses TRBV29-1 and TRBJ2-7; D assignment may be TRBD1 or TRBD2 (5 bases each). The receptor was derived from a human donor with multiple sclerosis. The CDR3 bases are TGCAGCGTTGAAGGGCCCAATGGGGGCTACGAGCAGTACTTC. Residues: CSVEGPNGGYEQYF.